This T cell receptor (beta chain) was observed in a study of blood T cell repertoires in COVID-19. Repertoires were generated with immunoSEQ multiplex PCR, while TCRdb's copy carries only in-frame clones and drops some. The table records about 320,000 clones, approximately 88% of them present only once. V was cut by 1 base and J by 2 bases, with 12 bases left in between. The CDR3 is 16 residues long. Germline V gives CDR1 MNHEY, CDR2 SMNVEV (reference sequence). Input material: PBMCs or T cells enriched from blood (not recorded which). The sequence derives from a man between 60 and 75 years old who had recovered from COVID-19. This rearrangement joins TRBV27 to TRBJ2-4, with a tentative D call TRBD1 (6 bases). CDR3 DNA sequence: TGTGCCAGCAGTTTATATTCCGGACAGTCCAAAAACATTCAGTACTTC. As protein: CASSLYSGQSKNIQYF.